One T cell receptor (beta chain) is described in this entry. Its cognate antigen is unknown. This sample is drawn from a study of shared clonotypes between healthy human individuals. It was across several immunoSEQ plates that each subset's genomic DNA was evenly split. This table comes from immunoSEQ multiplex PCR, and its TCRdb copy is limited to in-frame clones, with some not included. The sample has about half a million clones, roughly 80% seen once. Study results and limitations: Clonotype sharing among donors likely depends on sequencing depth.

Germline assignment: CDR1 MNHEY and CDR2 SMNVEV (reference sequence). The ends lost 6 bases at V and 0 bases at J; junction bases unmatched: 6. This CDR3 has 16 amino acids. Sequencing was performed on PBMCs. The rearrangement joins TRBV27 to TRBJ2-1, with 9 bases lining up with TRBD2. The sequence came from a woman aged 40 to 49 in good health. Some clones in this sample may be carry-over from other donors' samples. CDR3 in DNA: TGTGCCAGCAGGGGACTAGCCCCCAGCTCCTACAATGAGCAGTTCTTC. Translation: CASRGLAPSSYNEQFF.